The clone carrying this T cell receptor (beta chain) turned up a few times. Antigen specificity is unknown. Each CDR3 protein gets one entry after TCRdb re-called the 5' RACE reads with MiXCR. The sample has just over 350,000 distinct CDR3 sequences, 20% seen once. V lost 1 base, J lost 4 bases, and 10 bases lay in between. The CDR3 has 14 amino acids. Germline loops: CDR1 KGHSH, CDR2 LQKENI. This specimen comes from a study of CD8 T cells in ankylosing spondylitis. General study findings and limits: Relatively rare in peripheral blood, disease-linked clones were also CD8+. Disease-linked clones were reportedly significantly enriched in matched ankylosing spondylitis synovial fluid. One TCR beta motif, made up of several highly homologous variants, appeared characteristic of ankylosing spondylitis blood. Previous work reported some of these motif variants in the synovial fluid and blood of reactive arthritis.

This clonotype was sampled from a male donor with ankylosing spondylitis or in good health (not recorded which). The source material was blood, either unsorted or a sorted T cell fraction (not recorded which). The gene calls are TRBV18 and TRBJ1-1, with D maybe TRBD1 (5 bases). Written as DNA, the CDR3 is TGTGCCAGCTCACCACTGGACATGGGCACTGAAGCTTTCTTT. Translation: CASSPLDMGTEAFF. The entire variable domain, with the rest obtained from reference TRBV18 and TRBJ1-1, is as follows: NAGVMQNPRHLVRRRGQEARLRCSPMKGHSHVYWYRQLPEEGLKFMVYLQKENIIDESGMPKERFSAEFPKEGPSILRIQQVVRGDSAAYFCASSPLDMGTEAFFGQGTRLTVV.